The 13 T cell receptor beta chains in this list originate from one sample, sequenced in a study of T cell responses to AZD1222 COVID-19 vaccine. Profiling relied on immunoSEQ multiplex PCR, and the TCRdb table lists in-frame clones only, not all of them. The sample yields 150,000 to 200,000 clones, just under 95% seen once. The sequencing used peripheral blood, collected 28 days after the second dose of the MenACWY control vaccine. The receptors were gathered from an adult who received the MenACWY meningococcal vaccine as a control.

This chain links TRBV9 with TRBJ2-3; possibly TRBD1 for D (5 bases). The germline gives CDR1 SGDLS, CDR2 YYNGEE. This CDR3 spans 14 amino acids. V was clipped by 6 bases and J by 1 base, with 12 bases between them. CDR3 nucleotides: TGTGCCAGCACTACTCAGGGCGGCACAGATACGCAGTATTTT. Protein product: CASTTQGGTDTQYF.

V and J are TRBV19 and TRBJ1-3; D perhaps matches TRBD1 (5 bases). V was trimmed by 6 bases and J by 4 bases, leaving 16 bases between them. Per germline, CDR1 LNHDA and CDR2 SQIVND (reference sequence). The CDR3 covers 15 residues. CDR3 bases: TGTGCCAGTAGCACAGGTTCCCTTGTCGGAAACACCATATATTTT. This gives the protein CASSTGSLVGNTIYF.

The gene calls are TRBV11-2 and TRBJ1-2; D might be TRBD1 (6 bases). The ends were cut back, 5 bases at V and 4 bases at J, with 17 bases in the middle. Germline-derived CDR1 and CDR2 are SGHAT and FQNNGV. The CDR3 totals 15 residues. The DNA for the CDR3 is TGTGCCAGCAGCCAGGGACAAATTGGGGCCTATGGCTACACCTTC. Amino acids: CASSQGQIGAYGYTF.

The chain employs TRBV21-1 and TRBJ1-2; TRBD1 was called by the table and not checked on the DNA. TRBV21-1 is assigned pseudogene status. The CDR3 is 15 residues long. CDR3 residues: CASSTSRDRAYGYTF. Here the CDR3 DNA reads TGTGCCAGCAGTACTAGCAGGGACAGGGCCTATGGCTACACCTTC.

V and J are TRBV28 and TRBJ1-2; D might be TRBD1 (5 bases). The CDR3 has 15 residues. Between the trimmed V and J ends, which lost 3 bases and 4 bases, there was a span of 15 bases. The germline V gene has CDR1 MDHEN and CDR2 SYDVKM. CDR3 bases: TGTGCCAGCAGTTTCGGGGCCACTACCTTCTATGGCTACACCTTC. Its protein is CASSFGATTFYGYTF.

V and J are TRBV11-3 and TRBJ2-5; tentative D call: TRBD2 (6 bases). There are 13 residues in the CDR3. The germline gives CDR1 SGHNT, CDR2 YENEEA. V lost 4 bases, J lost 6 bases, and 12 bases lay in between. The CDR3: CASSWEEGKTQYF. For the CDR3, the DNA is TGTGCCAGCAGCTGGGAGGAGGGAAAGACCCAGTACTTC.

The CDR3 region has the DNA TGTGCCAGCTCACCCTCACAGGGAAAGGATTTCAATGGCTACACCTTC. Its translation: CASSPSQGKDFNGYTF. V usage is TRBV18 and J usage is TRBJ1-2; D possibly corresponds to TRBD1 (6 bases). V shed 3 bases and J shed 6 bases, with 20 bases lying between them. Germline V CDR1 and CDR2: KGHSH, LQKENI. The CDR3 has 16 residues.

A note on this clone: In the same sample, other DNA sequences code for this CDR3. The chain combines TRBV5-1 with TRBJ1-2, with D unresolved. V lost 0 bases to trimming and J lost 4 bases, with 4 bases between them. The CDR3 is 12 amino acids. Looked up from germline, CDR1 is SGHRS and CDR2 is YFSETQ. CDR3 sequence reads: CASSLESYGYTF. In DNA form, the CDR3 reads TGCGCCAGCAGCTTGGAATCCTATGGCTACACCTTC.

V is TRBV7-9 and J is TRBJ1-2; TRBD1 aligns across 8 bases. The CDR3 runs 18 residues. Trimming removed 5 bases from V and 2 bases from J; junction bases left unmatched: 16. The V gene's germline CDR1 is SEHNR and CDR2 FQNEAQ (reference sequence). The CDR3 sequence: CASSPILHRTGKNYGYTF. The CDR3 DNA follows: TGTGCCAGCAGCCCCATCCTCCACCGGACAGGGAAGAACTATGGCTACACCTTC.

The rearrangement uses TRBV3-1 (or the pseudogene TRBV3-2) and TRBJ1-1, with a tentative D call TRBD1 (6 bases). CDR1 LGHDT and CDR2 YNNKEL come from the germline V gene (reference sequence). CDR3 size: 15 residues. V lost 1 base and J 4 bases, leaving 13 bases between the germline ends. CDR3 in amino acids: CASSQGWGGGTEAFF. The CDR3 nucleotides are TGTGCCAGCAGCCAAGGTTGGGGGGGCGGCACTGAAGCTTTCTTT.

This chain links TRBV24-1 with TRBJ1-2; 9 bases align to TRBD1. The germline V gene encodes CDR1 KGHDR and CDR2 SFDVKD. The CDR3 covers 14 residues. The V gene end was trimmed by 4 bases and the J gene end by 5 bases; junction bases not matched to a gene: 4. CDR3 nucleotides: TGTGCCACCAGTGAGGGGGACAGGGTATATGGCTACACCTTC. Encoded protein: CATSEGDRVYGYTF.

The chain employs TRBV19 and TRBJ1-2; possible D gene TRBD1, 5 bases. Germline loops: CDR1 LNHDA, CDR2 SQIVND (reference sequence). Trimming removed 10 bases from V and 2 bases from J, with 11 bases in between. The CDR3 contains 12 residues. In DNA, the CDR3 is TGTGCCACCGCACGACAGAACTATGGCTACACCTTC. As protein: CATARQNYGYTF.

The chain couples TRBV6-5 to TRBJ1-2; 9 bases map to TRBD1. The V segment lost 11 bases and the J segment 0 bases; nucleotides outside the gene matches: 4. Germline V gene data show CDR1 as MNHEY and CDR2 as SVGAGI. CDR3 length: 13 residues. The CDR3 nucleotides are TGTGCCTCCCGGACAGGGGCTAACTATGGCTACACCTTC. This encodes CASRTGANYGYTF.